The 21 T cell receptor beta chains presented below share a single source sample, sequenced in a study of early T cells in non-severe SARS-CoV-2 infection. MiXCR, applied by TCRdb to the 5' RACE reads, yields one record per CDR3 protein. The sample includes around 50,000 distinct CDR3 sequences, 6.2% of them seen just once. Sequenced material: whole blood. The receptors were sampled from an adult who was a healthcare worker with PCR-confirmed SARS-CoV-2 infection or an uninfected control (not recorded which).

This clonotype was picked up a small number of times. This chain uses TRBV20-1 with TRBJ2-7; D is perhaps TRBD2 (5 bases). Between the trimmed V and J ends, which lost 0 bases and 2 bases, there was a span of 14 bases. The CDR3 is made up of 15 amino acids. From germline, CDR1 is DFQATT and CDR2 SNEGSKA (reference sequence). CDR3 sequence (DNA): TGCAGTGCTAGAGATTTGCTGCGGACTGCCTACGAGCAGTACTTC. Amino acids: CSARDLLRTAYEQYF.

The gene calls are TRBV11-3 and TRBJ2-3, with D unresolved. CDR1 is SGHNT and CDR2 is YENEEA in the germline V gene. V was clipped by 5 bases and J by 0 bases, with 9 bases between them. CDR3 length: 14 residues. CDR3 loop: CASSGGASTDTQYF. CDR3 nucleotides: TGTGCCAGCAGCGGCGGAGCTAGCACAGATACGCAGTATTTT.

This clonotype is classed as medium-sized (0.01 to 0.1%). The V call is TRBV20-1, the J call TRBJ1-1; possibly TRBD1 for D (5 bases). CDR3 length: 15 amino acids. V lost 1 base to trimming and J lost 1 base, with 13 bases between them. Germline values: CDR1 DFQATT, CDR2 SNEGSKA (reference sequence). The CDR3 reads CSARVEGARNTEAFF. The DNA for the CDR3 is TGCAGTGCTAGAGTAGAAGGGGCGCGGAACACTGAAGCTTTCTTT.

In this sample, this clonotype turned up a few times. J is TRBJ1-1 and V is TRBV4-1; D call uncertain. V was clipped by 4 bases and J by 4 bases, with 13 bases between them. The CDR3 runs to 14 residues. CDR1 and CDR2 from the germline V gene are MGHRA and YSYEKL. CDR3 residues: CASSREKGSTEAFF. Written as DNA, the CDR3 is TGCGCCAGCAGCCGGGAGAAGGGCAGCACTGAAGCTTTCTTT.

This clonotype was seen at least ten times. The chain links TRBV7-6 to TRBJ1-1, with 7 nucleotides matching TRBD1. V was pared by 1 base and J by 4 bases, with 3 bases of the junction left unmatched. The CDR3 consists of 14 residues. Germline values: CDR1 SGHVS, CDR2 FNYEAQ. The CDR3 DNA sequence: TGTGCCAGCAGCTTAGTAGGGGGCTCCACTGAAGCTTTCTTT. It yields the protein CASSLVGGSTEAFF.

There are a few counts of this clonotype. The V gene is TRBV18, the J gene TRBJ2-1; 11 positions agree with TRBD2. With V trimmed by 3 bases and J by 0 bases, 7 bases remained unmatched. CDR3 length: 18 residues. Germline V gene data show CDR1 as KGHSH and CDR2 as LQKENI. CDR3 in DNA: TGTGCCAGCTCACCTGGGACTAGCGGAGGGGCCTCCTACAATGAGCAGTTCTTC. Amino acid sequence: CASSPGTSGGASYNEQFF.

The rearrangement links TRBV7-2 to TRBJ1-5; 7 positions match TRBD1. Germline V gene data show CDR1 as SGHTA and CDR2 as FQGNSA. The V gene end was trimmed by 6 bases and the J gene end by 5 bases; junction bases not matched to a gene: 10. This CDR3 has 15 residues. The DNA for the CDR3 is TGTGCCAGCAGAGAAACAGGAGGGGGCGATCAGCCCCAGCATTTT. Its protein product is CASRETGGGDQPQHF.

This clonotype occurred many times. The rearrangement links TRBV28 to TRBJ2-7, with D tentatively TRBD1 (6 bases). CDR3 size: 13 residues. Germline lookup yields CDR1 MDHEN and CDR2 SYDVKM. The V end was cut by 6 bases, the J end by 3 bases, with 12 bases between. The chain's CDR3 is CASSQLQGYEQYF. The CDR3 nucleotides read TGTGCCAGCAGCCAATTACAGGGCTACGAGCAGTACTTC.

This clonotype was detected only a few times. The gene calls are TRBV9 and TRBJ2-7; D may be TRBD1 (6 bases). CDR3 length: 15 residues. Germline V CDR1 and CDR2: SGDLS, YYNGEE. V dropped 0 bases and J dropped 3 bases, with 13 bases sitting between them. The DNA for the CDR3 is TGTGCCAGCAGCGTAGGACAGGAAACTTACTACGAGCAGTACTTC. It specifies CASSVGQETYYEQYF.

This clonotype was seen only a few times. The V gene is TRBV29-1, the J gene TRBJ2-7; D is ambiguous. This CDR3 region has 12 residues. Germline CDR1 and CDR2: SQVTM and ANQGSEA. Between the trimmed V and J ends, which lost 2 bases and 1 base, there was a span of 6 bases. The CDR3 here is CSVEFDSYEQYF. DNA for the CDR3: TGCAGCGTTGAATTCGATTCCTACGAGCAGTACTTC.

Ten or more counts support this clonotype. The CDR3 sequence is CASSSHRTFEETQYF. As DNA, the CDR3 is TGTGCCAGCAGCTCCCACAGGACTTTCGAAGAGACCCAGTACTTC. The chain combines TRBV11-2 with TRBJ2-5; tentatively, D is TRBD1 or TRBD2 (5 bases each). The CDR3 is 15 amino acids. Per germline, CDR1 SGHAT and CDR2 FQNNGV. V was trimmed by 4 bases and J by 3 bases, leaving 15 bases between them.

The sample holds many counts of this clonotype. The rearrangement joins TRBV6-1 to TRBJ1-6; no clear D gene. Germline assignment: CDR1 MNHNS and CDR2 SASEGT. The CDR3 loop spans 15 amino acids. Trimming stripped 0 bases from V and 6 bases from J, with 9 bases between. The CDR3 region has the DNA TGTGCCAGCAGTGAAGCTTATAAGATTAATTCACCCCTCCACTTT. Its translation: CASSEAYKINSPLHF.

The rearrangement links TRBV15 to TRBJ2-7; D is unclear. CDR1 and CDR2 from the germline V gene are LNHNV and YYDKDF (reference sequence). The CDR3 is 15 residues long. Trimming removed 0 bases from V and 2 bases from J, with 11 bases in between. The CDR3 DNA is TGTGCCACCAGCAGAGATACGAGAGGACCCTACGAGCAGTACTTC. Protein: CATSRDTRGPYEQYF.

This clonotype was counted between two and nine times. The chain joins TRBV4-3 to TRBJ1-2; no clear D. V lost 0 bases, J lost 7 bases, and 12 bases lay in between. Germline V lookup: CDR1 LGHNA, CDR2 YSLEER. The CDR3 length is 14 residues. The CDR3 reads CASSQDEHTTGYTF. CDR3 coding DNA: TGCGCCAGCAGCCAAGACGAACATACAACTGGCTACACCTTC.

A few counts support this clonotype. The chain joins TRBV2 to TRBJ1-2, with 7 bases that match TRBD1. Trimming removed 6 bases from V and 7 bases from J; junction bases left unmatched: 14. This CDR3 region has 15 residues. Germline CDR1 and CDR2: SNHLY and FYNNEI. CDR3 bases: TGTGCCAGCAGGAGCTCTGGGACAGCGGGGGCTGGCTACACCTTC. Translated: CASRSSGTAGAGYTF.

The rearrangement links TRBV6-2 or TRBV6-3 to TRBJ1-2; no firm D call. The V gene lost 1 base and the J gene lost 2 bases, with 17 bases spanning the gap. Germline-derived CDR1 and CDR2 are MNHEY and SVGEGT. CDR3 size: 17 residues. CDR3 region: CASSYLLAGSPNYGYTF. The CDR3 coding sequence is TGTGCCAGCAGTTACTTGCTGGCTGGCAGCCCCAACTATGGCTACACCTTC.

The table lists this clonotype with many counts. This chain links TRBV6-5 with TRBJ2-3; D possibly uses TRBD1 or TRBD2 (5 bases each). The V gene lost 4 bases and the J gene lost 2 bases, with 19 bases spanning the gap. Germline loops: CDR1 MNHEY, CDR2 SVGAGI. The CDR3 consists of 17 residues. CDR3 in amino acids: CASSSNLLPGTTDTQYF. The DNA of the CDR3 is TGTGCCAGCAGTTCCAACCTCCTCCCGGGGACCACAGATACGCAGTATTTT.

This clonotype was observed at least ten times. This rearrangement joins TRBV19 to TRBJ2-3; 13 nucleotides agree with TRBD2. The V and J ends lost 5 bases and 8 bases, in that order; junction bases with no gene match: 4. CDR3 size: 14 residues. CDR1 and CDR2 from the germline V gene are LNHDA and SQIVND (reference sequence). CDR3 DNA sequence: TGTGCCAGTAGTGGACTAGCGGGGGTAACTACGCAGTATTTT. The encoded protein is CASSGLAGVTTQYF.

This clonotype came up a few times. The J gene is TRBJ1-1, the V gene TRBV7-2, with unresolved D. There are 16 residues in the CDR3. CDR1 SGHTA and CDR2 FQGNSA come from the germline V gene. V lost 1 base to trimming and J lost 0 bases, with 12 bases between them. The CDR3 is CASSLVSSLMNTEAFF. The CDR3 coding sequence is TGTGCCAGCAGCTTAGTTTCGTCCCTAATGAACACTGAAGCTTTCTTT.

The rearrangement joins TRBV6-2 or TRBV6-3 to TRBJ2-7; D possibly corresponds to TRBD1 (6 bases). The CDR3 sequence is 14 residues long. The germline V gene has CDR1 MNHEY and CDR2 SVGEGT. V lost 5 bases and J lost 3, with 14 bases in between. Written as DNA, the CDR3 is TGTGCCAGCAGTGGAACAGGGTTCGGCTACGAGCAGTACTTC. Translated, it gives CASSGTGFGYEQYF.

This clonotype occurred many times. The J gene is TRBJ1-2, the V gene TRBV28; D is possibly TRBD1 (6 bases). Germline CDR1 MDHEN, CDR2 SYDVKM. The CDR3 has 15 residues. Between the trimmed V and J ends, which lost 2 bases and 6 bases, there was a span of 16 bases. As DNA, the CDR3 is TGTGCCAGCAGTTTAGGTTGGGTACAGGGACATGGCTACACCTTC. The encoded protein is CASSLGWVQGHGYTF.